These 30 T cell receptor beta chains came from one sample sequenced in a study of PD-L1 blockade in urothelial cancer (dated by TCRdb to 2016 to 2017). Library method: the immunoSEQ multiplex PCR assay. The clones in this table, taken by TCRdb from immuneACCESS, are in-frame only. Not every clone is retained; where verified, under half of the shortfall comes from an unresolved V gene, and the cause of the rest is unknown. Across this sample there are 85,000 to 100,000 clones, with more than 90% seen only once. In total, the top ten clones hold more than 8% of the sample. The sequenced sample was PBMCs, obtained around atezolizumab (anti-PD-L1) treatment. Source of these receptors: a man in his 60s with urothelial cancer.

The genes are TRBV29-1 and TRBJ2-3; D might be TRBD2 (6 bases). The CDR3 covers 14 residues. CDR1 SQVTM and CDR2 ANQGSEA come from the germline V gene. With 4 bases removed from V and 0 bases from J, the gap between germline ends came to 11 bases. CDR3: CSVGVAASTDTQYF. In DNA form, the CDR3 reads TGCAGCGTTGGGGTAGCGGCAAGCACAGATACGCAGTATTTT.

This clone came up a few times. The chain uses TRBV7-2 and TRBJ1-1; D possibly corresponds to TRBD1 (6 bases). The CDR3 has 14 amino acids. Germline CDR1 is SGHTA and CDR2 is FQGNSA. V was trimmed by 3 bases and J by 7 bases, leaving 15 bases between them. The CDR3 sequence is CASSFSTGKVEAFF. The CDR3 DNA reads as TGTGCCAGCAGCTTTTCCACAGGGAAGGTTGAAGCTTTCTTT.

The chain links TRBV5-5 to TRBJ2-3; the D gene is possibly TRBD2 (7 bases). The CDR3 has 12 residues. Trimming pared 10 bases from V and 4 bases from J, leaving 13 bases between. Germline CDR1 and CDR2: SGHKS and YYEKEE (reference sequence). CDR3 coding DNA: TGTGCCGGGGGGGGGCCCCCAGATACGCAGTATTTT. It translates to CAGGGPPDTQYF.

For the CDR3, the DNA is TGCGCCAGCAGGAGACTAGCGGGGAGGGGAGAGACCCAGTACTTC. Protein: CASRRLAGRGETQYF. V usage is TRBV10-2 and J usage is TRBJ2-5; TRBD2 matches at 11 bases. The CDR3 spans 15 residues. CDR1 WSHSY and CDR2 SAAADI come from the germline V gene. J was trimmed by 4 bases and V by 6 bases; bases with no gene match: 7.

The chain has TRBV5-1 and TRBJ2-1; 9 bases are a match to TRBD2. Trimming cost V 4 bases and J 4 bases; bases outside gene matches: 6. Germline CDR1 SGHRS, CDR2 YFSETQ. There are 15 residues in the CDR3. CDR3 residues: CASSQLAGLYNEQFF. CDR3 DNA sequence: TGCGCCAGCAGCCAGCTAGCGGGGTTGTACAATGAGCAGTTCTTC.

This chain links TRBV18 with TRBJ2-7; 8 nucleotides agree with TRBD2. In germline, CDR1 is KGHSH, CDR2 LQKENI. V was pared by 0 bases and J by 6 bases, with 7 bases of the junction left unmatched. This CDR3 contains 15 residues. The CDR3 nucleotides read TGTGCCAGCTCACCACCGGCCCCAGCGGGGGCCGAGCAGTACTTC. The encoded protein is CASSPPAPAGAEQYF.

This chain uses TRBV7-2 with TRBJ2-4, with D perhaps matching TRBD2 (7 bases). This CDR3 has 14 amino acids. Per the germline V gene, CDR1 is SGHTA and CDR2 is FQGNSA. With 1 base removed from V and 7 bases from J, the gap between germline ends came to 11 bases. DNA of the CDR3: TGTGCCAGCAGCTTAGAAAGGGGGGGGAACATTCAGTACTTC. It is translated as CASSLERGGNIQYF.

The rearrangement uses TRBV30 and TRBJ2-7; the D gene is possibly TRBD2 (6 bases). CDR1 is GTSNPN, CDR2 SVGIG, per germline (reference sequence). This CDR3 comprises 14 residues. The V gene lost 3 bases and the J gene lost 1 base, with 13 bases spanning the gap. CDR3 region: CAWSIGGASYEQYF. DNA of the CDR3: TGTGCCTGGAGCATCGGGGGAGCGTCCTACGAGCAGTACTTC.

V gene TRBV19 combines with J gene TRBJ2-2, with D possibly matching TRBD1 (6 bases). The CDR3 is made up of 13 amino acids. Deletions cut 7 bases from V and 7 bases from J, with 13 bases between. Germline V CDR1 and CDR2: LNHDA, SQIVND (reference sequence). CDR3: CASIGLGHGELFF. The CDR3 DNA is TGTGCCAGTATAGGGCTGGGACACGGGGAGCTGTTTTTT. Looking up the rest from reference TRBV19 and TRBJ2-2 gives the full variable domain: DGGITQSPKYLFRKEGQNVTLSCEQNLNHDAMYWYRQDPGQGLRLIYYSQIVNDFQKGDIAEGYSVSREKKESFPLTVTSAQKNPTAFYLCASIGLGHGELFFGEGSRLTVL.

The chain employs TRBV6-6 and TRBJ2-3; 8 nucleotides line up with TRBD2. The CDR3 is 16 residues long. From germline, CDR1 is MNHNY and CDR2 SVGAGI (reference sequence). V was clipped by 2 bases and J by 5 bases; unmatched bases: 9. In nucleotides, the CDR3 is TGTGCCAGCAGTTACGGCAGCGGGGGAAGGGTAGATACGCAGTATTTT. Its protein product is CASSYGSGGRVDTQYF.

The chain uses TRBV1 and TRBJ1-1. TRBV1 has pseudogene status. CDR3 length equals 14 residues. CDR3 nucleotide sequence: TGCACCAGCAGCCAACCGACGGGGAACACTGAAGCTTTCTTT. Its protein is CTSSQPTGNTEAFF.

The chain employs TRBV4-2 and TRBJ2-5; tentatively, D is TRBD1 (6 bases). Per the germline V gene, CDR1 is LGHNA and CDR2 is YNFKEQ. CDR3 length: 14 amino acids. V was trimmed by 5 bases and J by 5 bases, leaving 15 bases between them. This chain's CDR3 is CASSAKNREETQYF. The CDR3 DNA reads TGTGCCAGCAGCGCGAAAAACAGGGAGGAGACCCAGTACTTC.

The J gene is TRBJ2-5, the V gene TRBV7-3; no reliable D call. Trimming took 5 bases from V and 4 from J, leaving 11 bases between them. Germline CDR1 is SGHTA and CDR2 is FQGTGA. The CDR3 runs to 13 residues. The CDR3 reads CASSPGLGETQYF. The CDR3 DNA reads TGTGCCAGCAGCCCCGGGTTGGGAGAGACCCAGTACTTC.

This chain uses TRBV25-1 with TRBJ2-7; TRBD2 aligns across 7 bases. The V and J ends lost 1 base and 1 base, in that order; junction bases with no gene match: 4. CDR1 MGHDK and CDR2 SYGVNS come from the germline V gene. The CDR3 is made up of 15 amino acids. CDR3 in DNA: TGTGCCAGCAGTGAATCGGGACTACTGTCCTACGAGCAGTACTTC. This sequence encodes CASSESGLLSYEQYF.

This chain joins TRBV7-3 and TRBJ2-7; 13 bases map to TRBD2. The CDR3 has 16 amino acids. The V and J ends lost 4 bases and 6 bases, in that order; junction bases with no gene match: 9. Germline V gives CDR1 SGHTA, CDR2 FQGTGA. The CDR3 nucleotides are TGTGCCAGCAGCTCGATACCGGGACTAGCGGGACCCGAGCAGTACTTC. Amino acid sequence: CASSSIPGLAGPEQYF.

The chain couples TRBV2 to TRBJ1-4; D remains unclear. Trimming cost V 4 bases and J 5 bases, with 8 bases left between them. Germline lookup yields CDR1 SNHLY and CDR2 FYNNEI. This CDR3 is built from 13 residues. CDR3: CASSGQNNEKLFF. Here the CDR3 DNA reads TGTGCCAGCAGTGGGCAGAACAATGAAAAACTGTTTTTT.

The chain uses TRBV5-1 and TRBJ2-5, with 8 positions matching TRBD2. Looked up from germline, CDR1 is SGHRS and CDR2 is YFSETQ. V lost 0 bases and J lost 5; bases outside the gene matches: 6. The CDR3 has 15 amino acids. CDR3 amino acids: CASSLVPGGQETQYF. The CDR3 DNA follows: TGCGCCAGCAGCTTGGTTCCGGGGGGGCAGGAGACCCAGTACTTC. Variable domain in full (rest from reference TRBV5-1 and TRBJ2-5): KAGVTQTPRYLIKTRGQQVTLSCSPISGHRSVSWYQQTPGQGLQFLFEYFSETQRNKGNFPGRFSGRQFSNSRSEMNVSTLELGDSALYLCASSLVPGGQETQYFGPGTRLLVL.

The chain links TRBV28 to TRBJ1-5, with TRBD1 identical over 8 bases. The CDR3 extends over 22 amino acids. Looked up from germline, CDR1 is MDHEN and CDR2 is SYDVKM. The CDR3 nucleotides are TGTGCATCAAATCATCTTCCTGGGTCTGGCAGGGGGCGCCGGTATAGCAATCAGCCCCAGCATTTT. This gives the protein CASNHLPGSGRGRRYSNQPQHF.

The chain carries TRBV5-1 and TRBJ2-1; TRBD1 matches 8 bases. The CDR3 sequence is 15 residues long. Looked up from germline, CDR1 is SGHRS and CDR2 is YFSETQ. Germline trimming cut 1 base from V and 5 bases from J; bases unmatched to any gene: 5. CDR3 nucleotides: TGCGCCAGCAGCTTGAGGACAGGGTTCAACAATGAGCAGTTCTTC. Protein product: CASSLRTGFNNEQFF.

The chain employs TRBV30 and TRBJ1-2, with 8 positions matching TRBD1. The germline V gene encodes CDR1 GTSNPN and CDR2 SVGIG (reference sequence). Unmatched junction bases numbered 2, after V lost 0 bases and J lost 5 bases. CDR3 length: 13 residues. The CDR3 coding sequence is TGTGCCTGGAGTGTACAGGGGGTGTATGGCTACACCTTC. It specifies CAWSVQGVYGYTF.

This clone was observed a few times. J is TRBJ1-1 and V is TRBV7-6, with TRBD1 as a possible D gene (5 bases). The CDR3 has 14 amino acids. Germline CDR1 SGHVS, CDR2 FNYEAQ. V lost 5 bases, J lost 4 bases, and 14 bases lay in between. DNA of the CDR3: TGTGCCAGCAGCCCGAAACAGGTGGCCACTGAAGCTTTCTTT. Amino acid sequence: CASSPKQVATEAFF. The complete variable domain, with remaining parts taken from reference TRBV7-6 and TRBJ1-1, reads GAGVSQSPRYKVTKRGQDVALRCDPISGHVSLYWYRQALGQGPEFLTYFNYEAQQDKSGLPNDRFSAERPEGSISTLTIQRTEQRDSAMYRCASSPKQVATEAFFGQGTRLTVV.

J is TRBJ2-1 and V is TRBV5-1; 9 nucleotides agree with TRBD1. This CDR3 is built from 14 residues. The germline gives CDR1 SGHRS, CDR2 YFSETQ. Trimming took 4 bases from V and 6 from J; bases not matched to a gene: 5. CDR3 loop: CASSPGQGFNEQFF. The CDR3 DNA reads TGCGCCAGCAGCCCGGGACAGGGCTTCAATGAGCAGTTCTTC.

The CDR3 spells CASRHSADTQYF. As DNA, the CDR3 is TGTGCCAGCAGACATAGCGCTGATACGCAGTATTTT. This chain links TRBV2 with TRBJ2-3, with a possible D match to TRBD2 (5 bases). CDR1 and CDR2 from the germline V gene are SNHLY and FYNNEI. This CDR3 spans 12 amino acids. V was shortened by 6 bases and J by 6 bases, with 10 bases between the two germline ends.

The chain is built from TRBV15 and TRBJ2-3; 11 bases line up with TRBD2. The CDR3 runs 17 residues. Germline V lookup: CDR1 LNHNV, CDR2 YYDKDF (reference sequence). Germline trimming cut 1 base from V and 4 bases from J; bases unmatched to any gene: 7. The CDR3 nucleotides read TGTGCCACCAGCAGAGGGTCGGTAGCGGGGGGGCCAGATACGCAGTATTTT. This gives the protein CATSRGSVAGGPDTQYF.

The chain uses TRBV30 and TRBJ2-1; unclear D gene. The germline gives CDR1 GTSNPN, CDR2 SVGIG (reference sequence). Trimming took 5 bases from V and 9 from J, leaving 14 bases between them. The CDR3 totals 12 residues. CDR3 amino acids: CAWSLSTGEQFF. The CDR3 bases are TGTGCCTGGTCCCTCTCAACTGGTGAGCAGTTCTTC.

For the CDR3, the DNA is TGCGCCAGCAGCTTGGGACTCGACACAGATACGCAGTATTTT. Translated: CASSLGLDTDTQYF. The chain is built from TRBV5-1 and TRBJ2-3; no reliable D call. Trimming took off 0 bases at V and 2 bases at J, with 7 bases between the two ends. The CDR3 length is 14 residues. Germline CDR1 and CDR2: SGHRS and YFSETQ.

The chain combines TRBV5-6 with TRBJ2-3, with a weak D call TRBD2 (6 bases). Germline CDR1 is SGHDT and CDR2 is YYEEEE. The V gene lost 0 bases and the J gene lost 3 bases, with 14 bases spanning the gap. The CDR3 is 16 amino acids. The CDR3 is CASSLGVTSGTDTQYF. In nucleotides, the CDR3 is TGTGCCAGCAGCTTGGGGGTGACTAGTGGGACAGATACGCAGTATTTT.

The genes are TRBV5-4 and TRBJ2-5; maybe TRBD2 (7 bases). CDR1 and CDR2 (germline): SGHNT, YYREEE (reference sequence). V lost 1 base, J lost 1 base, and 11 bases lay in between. This CDR3 region has 15 residues. The CDR3 protein is CASSLKGGGQETQYF. For the CDR3, the DNA is TGTGCCAGCAGCTTGAAGGGGGGGGGCCAAGAGACCCAGTACTTC.

The chain joins TRBV7-8 to TRBJ1-4; TRBD1 might be the D (5 bases). From germline, CDR1 is SGHVS and CDR2 FQNEAQ. Deletions cut 4 bases from V and 4 bases from J, with 10 bases between. The CDR3 covers 14 residues. The CDR3 is CASSSTGNNEKLFF. The CDR3 coding sequence is TGTGCCAGCAGCTCAACAGGAAATAATGAAAAACTGTTTTTT.

The chain links TRBV2 to TRBJ2-1; 10 nucleotides agree with TRBD2. The V and J ends lost 4 bases and 7 bases, in that order; junction bases with no gene match: 7. The CDR3 has 15 residues. Germline V lookup: CDR1 SNHLY, CDR2 FYNNEI. The chain's CDR3 is CASSVQRGGRNEQFF. In DNA form, the CDR3 reads TGTGCCAGCAGTGTTCAGCGGGGGGGCAGAAATGAGCAGTTCTTC.